This TCR beta chain was observed in a study of vaccination and CD4 T cells after COVID-19. Across the study: Cultures serving as controls received a peptide pool (CEFX or HIV-1 Nef) or no peptide.

As to treatment: roughly ten-day PBMC culture with coronavirus spike peptide pools or control peptides (ViraFEST assay). Once obtained from cultured CD4+ T cells, the DNA was sequenced using the Oncomine TCR Beta short-read assay. A single record per CDR3 protein comes from TCRdb applying MiXCR to the PCR reads. In the table there are fewer than 13,000 distinct CDR3 sequences, about 20% of which are singletons. As to this clonotype: Its antigen is unidentified.

Germline V gene sequence: CDR1 SGHNT, CDR2 YENEEA. The V gene lost 1 base and the J gene lost 7 bases, with 8 bases spanning the gap. The CDR3 runs 13 residues. This sequence originates from a human donor who had recovered from COVID-19. The source was CD4+ T cells from blood, cultured in vitro, collected after SARS-CoV-2 vaccination. This sequence joins TRBV11-3 and TRBJ2-1; D gene unclear. In nucleotides, the CDR3 is TGTGCCAGCAGCTTAGCGAGTTGGAATGAGCAGTTCTTC. Amino acids: CASSLASWNEQFF.